The clone carrying this T cell receptor beta chain was detected a few times. The data derive from a study of tumor-infiltrating lymphocytes in primary liver carcinoma. Out of unsorted whole blood came the blood RNA, and germline DNA was extracted as well. In advance of surgery, 3 to 4.5 milliliters of peripheral blood were collected. The researchers produced TCR beta cDNA from approximately 550 ng total RNA with a constant-region primer. Libraries of TCR beta came from three nested multiplex PCR rounds with slightly modified ARM-PCR. Each CDR3 protein gets one entry after TCRdb re-called the multiplex PCR reads with MiXCR. Of approximately 300,000 distinct CDR3 sequences in the sample, roughly two thirds were seen once. Sequenced sample: peripheral blood. The receptor was isolated from a man aged 35-49 years with primary liver carcinoma and hepatitis B virus infection.

CDR3 loop: CAWSHQGKQFF. The CDR3 region has the DNA TGTGCCTGGAGTCATCAGGGTAAACAGTTCTTC. V usage is TRBV30 and J usage is TRBJ2-1; possible D gene TRBD1, 5 bases. CDR1 and CDR2 from the germline V gene are GTSNPN and SVGIG (reference sequence). The CDR3 spans 11 residues. V gave up 2 bases and J gave up 13 bases, with 12 bases separating them.